Shown below are 7 T cell receptor beta chains from a single sample sequenced in a study of shared clonotypes between healthy human individuals. Only in-frame clones appear in the TCRdb table, and some are missing; sequencing was by immunoSEQ multiplex PCR. The data show around 1,900,000 clones, with roughly 95% seen just once and approximately 1.7% held by the top ten. As defined, naive CD8 cells were CD45RO-negative and positively selected for CCR7, with terminally differentiated effector memory CD45RA+ cells excluded. Sequencing used naive CD8+ T cells from PBMCs. These receptors all stem from a man aged 18 to 29 in good health. Some clones in this sample may be carry-over from other donors' samples.

The CDR3 nucleotides are TGTGCCAGCACCCCGTCGGAGGGGGTCTATGGCTACACCTTC. It translates to CASTPSEGVYGYTF. This sequence joins TRBV6-5 and TRBJ1-2; maybe TRBD1 (6 bases). CDR3 length: 14 amino acids. CDR1 and CDR2 (germline): MNHEY, SVGAGI. The V end was cut by 7 bases, the J end by 4 bases, with 16 bases between.

V gene TRBV30 combines with J gene TRBJ2-2; D gene ambiguous. Germline lookup yields CDR1 GTSNPN and CDR2 SVGIG (reference sequence). V was shortened by 3 bases and J by 0 bases, with 5 bases between the two germline ends. The CDR3 has 13 amino acids. The CDR3 loop reads CAWSMSNTGELFF. CDR3 nucleotide sequence: TGTGCCTGGAGCATGTCGAACACCGGGGAGCTGTTTTTT.

The chain has TRBV7-9 and TRBJ2-5; no clear D gene. The CDR3 length is 15 residues. The germline gives CDR1 SEHNR, CDR2 FQNEAQ (reference sequence). Trimming took 3 bases from V and 3 from J, leaving 14 bases between them. The CDR3 bases are TGTGCCAGCAGCTTTAGAGGTCCAGGAGAAGAGACCCAGTACTTC. It codes for CASSFRGPGEETQYF.

V usage is TRBV5-4 and J usage is TRBJ2-1; no clear D gene. CDR3 size: 14 residues. Looked up from germline, CDR1 is SGHNT and CDR2 is YYREEE (reference sequence). Trimming removed 0 bases at V and 3 bases at J, with 7 bases between. CDR3: CASSLAENYNEQFF. DNA of the CDR3: TGTGCCAGCAGCTTGGCGGAGAACTACAATGAGCAGTTCTTC.

The rearrangement joins TRBV4-2 to TRBJ2-7; 11 nucleotides line up with TRBD2. The V segment lost 3 bases and the J segment 4 bases; nucleotides outside the gene matches: 5. The CDR3 has 15 amino acids. CDR1 is LGHNA and CDR2 is YNFKEQ in the germline V gene. The CDR3 protein is CASSHVAGGEYEQYF. The CDR3 region has the DNA TGTGCCAGCAGCCACGTAGCGGGAGGGGAGTACGAGCAGTACTTC.

This chain joins TRBV19 and TRBJ2-1, with D possibly called TRBD1 or TRBD2 (5 bases each). V lost 1 base and J lost 5, with 12 bases in between. Germline values: CDR1 LNHDA, CDR2 SQIVND (reference sequence). This CDR3 spans 15 amino acids. The CDR3 sequence is CASSIARGSNNEQFF. The DNA of the CDR3 is TGTGCCAGTAGTATAGCGAGGGGATCTAACAATGAGCAGTTCTTC.

This clone was found once. The chain carries TRBV9 and TRBJ2-1, with TRBD2 matching over 8 bases. The CDR3 has 15 amino acids. The junction had 10 bases not matched to a gene; V was cut back by 4 bases and J by 7 bases. CDR1 is SGDLS, CDR2 YYNGEE, per germline. The CDR3: CASSTASGSRNEQFF. CDR3 coding DNA: TGTGCCAGCAGCACAGCAAGCGGGAGTAGGAATGAGCAGTTCTTC. Based on the CDR3 plus reference TRBV9 and TRBJ2-1, the full variable domain is DSGVTQTPKHLITATGQRVTLRCSPRSGDLSVYWYQQSLDQGLQFLIQYYNGEERAKGNILERFSAQQFPDLHSELNLSSLELGDSALYFCASSTASGSRNEQFFGPGTRLTVL.